These 21 T cell receptor beta chains were all obtained from the same sample, sequenced in a study of blood T cell repertoires in COVID-19. Clones were sequenced by immunoSEQ multiplex PCR, and TCRdb holds only the in-frame ones, with some missing. The sample holds a few hundred thousand clones, roughly 91% seen once. The sequenced sample was PBMCs or T cells enriched from blood (not recorded which). The source is a woman aged 18 to 35 who had recovered from COVID-19.

The CDR3 nucleotides read TGTGCCAGCAGTTTATCACCGACAGGGGATTACGGCTACACCTTC. This encodes CASSLSPTGDYGYTF. The J gene is TRBJ1-2, the V gene TRBV27, with 8 bases matching TRBD1. This CDR3 is 15 amino acids long. CDR1 and CDR2 from the germline V gene are MNHEY and SMNVEV (reference sequence). Trimming cost V 0 bases and J 8 bases; bases outside gene matches: 8.

The genes are TRBV12-3 or TRBV12-4 and TRBJ2-7; TRBD1 agrees at 8 bases. Trimming cost V 5 bases and J 5 bases; bases outside gene matches: 2. The length of the CDR3 is 12 residues. The CDR3 region has the DNA TGTGCCAGCAGTCCAGGGGGCAACGAGCAGTACTTC. Translated, it gives CASSPGGNEQYF.

The chain employs TRBV7-2 and TRBJ1-4, with D possibly matching TRBD1 (6 bases). This CDR3 is built from 15 residues. Germline V CDR1 and CDR2: SGHTA, FQGNSA. V lost 0 bases to trimming and J lost 8 bases, with 13 bases between them. The chain's CDR3 is CASSLAKGHREKLFF. CDR3 coding DNA: TGTGCCAGCAGCTTAGCGAAGGGACATAGGGAAAAACTGTTTTTT. The entire variable domain, with the rest obtained from reference TRBV7-2 and TRBJ1-4, is as follows: GAGVSQSPSNKVTEKGKDVELRCDPISGHTALYWYRQSLGQGLEFLIYFQGNSAPDKSGLPSDRFSAERTGGSVSTLTIQRTQQEDSAVYLCASSLAKGHREKLFFGSGTQLSVL.

This chain joins TRBV4-1 and TRBJ1-1; TRBD1 is a possible D gene (5 bases). The CDR3 length is 14 residues. CDR1 is MGHRA and CDR2 is YSYEKL in the germline V gene. Deletions cut 6 bases from V and 1 base from J, with 12 bases between. The CDR3 region is CASRLARANTEAFF. CDR3 coding DNA: TGCGCCAGCAGGCTTGCCAGGGCGAACACTGAAGCTTTCTTT.

The chain joins TRBV12-3 or TRBV12-4 to TRBJ1-1; 10 bases map to TRBD1. CDR3 size: 13 residues. V was clipped by 6 bases and J by 4 bases; unmatched bases: 2. For the CDR3, the DNA is TGTGCCAGCAGGGGGGACAGGGGCACTGAAGCTTTCTTT. It encodes CASRGDRGTEAFF.

V gene TRBV19 combines with J gene TRBJ2-4, with 11 bases lining up with TRBD2. CDR3 length equals 20 residues. From germline, CDR1 is LNHDA and CDR2 SQIVND (reference sequence). V shed 2 bases and J 0 bases; nucleotides not matched to a gene: 12. The CDR3 coding sequence is TGTGCCAGTAGTATACGGCTAGCGGGGGGAATTGAACTAGCCAAAAACATTCAGTACTTC. Protein sequence: CASSIRLAGGIELAKNIQYF.

The chain links TRBV7-3 to TRBJ2-1; 10 nucleotides align to TRBD1. Trimming removed 5 bases from V and 5 bases from J; junction bases left unmatched: 9. In germline, CDR1 is SGHTA, CDR2 FQGTGA. This CDR3 has 16 amino acids. In DNA, the CDR3 is TGTGCCAGCAGCACAAAACCGGGACAGGGGCACAATGAGCAGTTCTTC. This codes for CASSTKPGQGHNEQFF.

As regards this clone: Other DNA sequences of this sample code for an identical CDR3. The chain links TRBV6-5 to TRBJ2-2; D not certain. This CDR3 is built from 12 residues. With 2 bases removed from V and 6 bases from J, the gap between germline ends came to 4 bases. Germline-derived CDR1 and CDR2 are MNHEY and SVGAGI. The CDR3 sequence: CASSYLAGELFF. The CDR3 DNA is TGTGCCAGCAGTTACCTAGCCGGGGAGCTGTTTTTT.

This clone was picked up one time. This chain links TRBV11-3 with TRBJ2-5; D possibly corresponds to TRBD2 (6 bases). The V end lost 2 bases, the J end lost 3 bases, and 25 bases lay between the germline ends. Germline V gene lookup returns CDR1 SGHNT and CDR2 YENEEA. The CDR3 covers 19 residues. Here the CDR3 reads CASSLSPSGGSSPKETQYF. CDR3 nucleotides: TGTGCCAGCAGCTTATCCCCTAGTGGGGGGTCGTCTCCCAAAGAGACCCAGTACTTC.

The chain employs TRBV28 and TRBJ1-6; 7 bases agree with TRBD1. V lost 5 bases and J lost 10; bases outside the gene matches: 11. Germline values: CDR1 MDHEN, CDR2 SYDVKM. The CDR3 has 15 amino acids. The chain's CDR3 is CASSPADRDGSPLHF. DNA of the CDR3: TGTGCCAGCAGTCCAGCAGACAGGGATGGGTCACCCCTCCACTTT.

The chain links TRBV12-3 or TRBV12-4 to TRBJ2-3, with D hard to call. V lost 3 bases and J lost 2, with 6 bases in between. CDR3 size: 13 residues. The CDR3 DNA sequence: TGTGCCAGCAGTTTCCAGTACACAGATACGCAGTATTTT. Translated: CASSFQYTDTQYF.

The rearrangement joins TRBV13 to TRBJ1-2; 8 bases are shared with TRBD1. This CDR3 is 16 amino acids long. In germline, CDR1 is PRHDT, CDR2 FYEKMQ (reference sequence). The junction had 8 bases not matched to a gene; V was cut back by 5 bases and J by 0 bases. The CDR3 here is CASSAGQGTSNYGYTF. DNA of the CDR3: TGTGCCAGCAGCGCCGGACAGGGAACCTCTAACTATGGCTACACCTTC. Complete variable domain (other parts from reference TRBV13 and TRBJ1-2): AAGVIQSPRHLIKEKRETATLKCYPIPRHDTVYWYQQGPGQDPQFLISFYEKMQSDKGSIPDRFSAQQFSDYHSELNMSSLELGDSALYFCASSAGQGTSNYGYTFGSGTRLTVV.

The chain joins TRBV7-3 to TRBJ2-2; D ambiguous. In germline, CDR1 is SGHTA, CDR2 FQGTGA. The CDR3 totals 13 residues. V dropped 3 bases and J dropped 2 bases, with 4 bases sitting between them. CDR3 amino acids: CASSLSNTGELFF. In DNA form, the CDR3 reads TGTGCCAGCAGCTTGAGTAACACCGGGGAGCTGTTTTTT. Complete variable domain (other parts from reference TRBV7-3 and TRBJ2-2): GAGVSQTPSNKVTEKGKYVELRCDPISGHTALYWYRQSLGQGPEFLIYFQGTGAADDSGLPNDRFFAVRPEGSVSTLKIQRTERGDSAVYLCASSLSNTGELFFGEGSRLTVL.

The CDR3 DNA sequence: TGTGCCAGCAATGCCGGACAGGGCTATGGCTACACCTTC. Protein product: CASNAGQGYGYTF. The chain has TRBV12-3 or TRBV12-4 and TRBJ1-2; 8 positions agree with TRBD1. The CDR3 totals 13 residues. V lost 7 bases, J lost 4 bases, and 5 bases stayed unmatched.

The genes are TRBV28 and TRBJ2-2; TRBD1 aligns across 7 bases. CDR3 length equals 15 residues. Germline assignment: CDR1 MDHEN and CDR2 SYDVKM. V trimming: 6 bases; J trimming: 4 bases; junction bases outside the gene matches: 8. The chain's CDR3 is CASRKDRVPTGELFF. The CDR3 DNA follows: TGTGCCAGCAGAAAAGACAGGGTTCCCACCGGGGAGCTGTTTTTT. The complete variable domain, with remaining parts taken from reference TRBV28 and TRBJ2-2, reads DVKVTQSSRYLVKRTGEKVFLECVQDMDHENMFWYRQDPGLGLRLIYFSYDVKMKEKGDIPEGYSVSREKKERFSLILESASTNQTSMYLCASRKDRVPTGELFFGEGSRLTVL.

This sequence joins TRBV4-1 and TRBJ1-3; D is possibly TRBD1 (6 bases). The CDR3 covers 15 residues. Germline V lookup: CDR1 MGHRA, CDR2 YSYEKL. V lost 3 bases and J lost 0, with 9 bases in between. The CDR3 protein is CASSQDSNSGNTIYF. CDR3 DNA: TGCGCCAGCAGCCAGGACAGCAACTCTGGAAACACCATATATTTT.

The J gene is TRBJ2-1, the V gene TRBV6-2 or TRBV6-3; D perhaps matches TRBD2 (6 bases). CDR1 is MNHEY, CDR2 SVGEGT, per germline. With 2 bases removed from V and 1 base from J, the gap between germline ends came to 12 bases. The CDR3 loop spans 16 amino acids. The CDR3 DNA is TGTGCCAGCAGTTACCCCAGACTAGAGTCCTACAATGAGCAGTTCTTC. This codes for CASSYPRLESYNEQFF.

The chain joins TRBV5-1 to TRBJ2-3; 13 nucleotides line up with TRBD2. The germline gives CDR1 SGHRS, CDR2 YFSETQ. V was clipped by 4 bases and J by 11 bases; unmatched bases: 10. There are 15 residues in the CDR3. CDR3 DNA sequence: TGCGCCAGCAGCCTAACCGGGACTAGCGGGGATCGGCAGTATTTT. It encodes CASSLTGTSGDRQYF. The variable domain in full, completed from reference TRBV5-1 and TRBJ2-3, reads KAGVTQTPRYLIKTRGQQVTLSCSPISGHRSVSWYQQTPGQGLQFLFEYFSETQRNKGNFPGRFSGRQFSNSRSEMNVSTLELGDSALYLCASSLTGTSGDRQYFGPGTRLTVL.

This clone occurred once. The rearrangement uses TRBV27 and TRBJ2-5, with TRBD1 matching over 9 bases. The length of the CDR3 is 16 residues. Germline V CDR1 and CDR2: MNHEY, SMNVEV (reference sequence). V shed 2 bases and J 4 bases; nucleotides not matched to a gene: 8. This CDR3 is CASSLGLTGGVETQYF. CDR3 in DNA: TGTGCCAGCAGTTTAGGGCTAACAGGGGGCGTAGAGACCCAGTACTTC.

The chain employs TRBV5-1 and TRBJ2-5; TRBD2 matches 15 bases. This CDR3 is 18 amino acids long. Germline loops: CDR1 SGHRS, CDR2 YFSETQ. The ends lost 4 bases at V and 5 bases at J; junction bases unmatched: 12. The CDR3 loop is CASSRGTSGGTFRETQYF. Here the CDR3 DNA reads TGCGCCAGCAGCCGAGGGACTAGCGGGGGGACCTTCCGGGAGACCCAGTACTTC. The full variable domain, completed using reference TRBV5-1 and TRBJ2-5, is KAGVTQTPRYLIKTRGQQVTLSCSPISGHRSVSWYQQTPGQGLQFLFEYFSETQRNKGNFPGRFSGRQFSNSRSEMNVSTLELGDSALYLCASSRGTSGGTFRETQYFGPGTRLLVL.

The rearrangement links TRBV5-4 to TRBJ2-7; 8 bases are shared with TRBD1. Looked up from germline, CDR1 is SGHNT and CDR2 is YYREEE (reference sequence). Trimming at V came to 4 bases and at J to 3 bases, leaving 3 bases not matched to a gene. The CDR3 spans 13 residues. CDR3 sequence reads: CASSPDRVYEQYF. In DNA, the CDR3 is TGTGCCAGCAGCCCGGACAGGGTCTACGAGCAGTACTTC.